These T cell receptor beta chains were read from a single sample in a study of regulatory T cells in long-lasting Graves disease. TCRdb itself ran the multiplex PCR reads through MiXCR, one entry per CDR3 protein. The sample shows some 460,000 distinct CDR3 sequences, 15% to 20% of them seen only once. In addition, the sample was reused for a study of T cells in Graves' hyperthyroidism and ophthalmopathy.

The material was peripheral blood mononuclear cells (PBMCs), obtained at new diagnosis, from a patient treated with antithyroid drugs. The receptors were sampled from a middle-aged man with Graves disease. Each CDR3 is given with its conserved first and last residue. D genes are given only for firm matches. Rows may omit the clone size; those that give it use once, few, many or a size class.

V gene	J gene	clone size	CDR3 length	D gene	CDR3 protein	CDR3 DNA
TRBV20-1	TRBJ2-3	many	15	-	CSATSGSSAADTQYF	TGCAGTGCAACTTCCGGGAGTTCGGCGGCAGATACGCAGTATTTT
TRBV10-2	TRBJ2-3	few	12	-	CASYQRDVTQYF	TGCGCCAGCTACCAACGGGACGTCACCCAGTATTTT
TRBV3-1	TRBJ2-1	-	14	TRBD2	CASSQVLGGNEQFF	TGTGCCAGCAGCCAAGTTTTGGGGGGGAATGAGCAGTTCTTC
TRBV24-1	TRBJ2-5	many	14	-	CATRDSQAAETQYF	TGTGCCACCAGGGACAGTCAAGCGGCTGAGACCCAGTACTTC
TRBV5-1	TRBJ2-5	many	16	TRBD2	CASSFGAGGGQETQYF	TGCGCCAGCAGCTTCGGTGCGGGAGGAGGTCAAGAGACCCAGTACTTC
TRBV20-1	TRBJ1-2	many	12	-	CSARTAHYGYTF	TGCAGTGCTAGAACTGCCCACTATGGCTACACCTTC
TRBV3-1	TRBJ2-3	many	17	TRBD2	CASSQYPAGDRTDTQYF	TGTGCCAGCAGCCAATATCCAGCGGGAGACAGGACAGATACGCAGTATTTT
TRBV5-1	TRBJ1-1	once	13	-	CASKLGQSTEAFF	TGCGCCAGCAAGCTTGGGCAGTCCACTGAAGCTTTCTTT
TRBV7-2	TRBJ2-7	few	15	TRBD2	CASSLVRESWYEQYF	TGTGCCAGCAGCTTAGTGCGGGAGTCATGGTACGAGCAGTACTTC
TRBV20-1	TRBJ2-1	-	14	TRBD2	CSARGSGTHNEQFF	TGCAGTGCTAGAGGTAGCGGGACCCACAATGAGCAGTTCTTC
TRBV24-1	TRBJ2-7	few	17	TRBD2	CANRTGRLAGVVNEQYF	TGTGCCAACCGGACAGGACGACTAGCGGGAGTAGTAAACGAGCAGTACTTC
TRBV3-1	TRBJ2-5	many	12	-	CASSPSLGERYF	TGTGCCAGCAGCCCGTCCCTCGGGGAGCGGTACTTC
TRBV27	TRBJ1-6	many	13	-	CASSLSGNSPLHF	TGTGCCAGCAGCCTTAGTGGGAATTCACCCCTCCACTTT
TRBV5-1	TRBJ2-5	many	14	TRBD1	CASSLWDSQETQYF	TGCGCCAGCAGCTTGTGGGACAGTCAAGAGACCCAGTACTTC
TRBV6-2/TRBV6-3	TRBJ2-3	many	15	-	CASSYSDSSTDTQYF	TGTGCCAGCAGTTACTCGGACAGTAGCACAGATACGCAGTATTTT
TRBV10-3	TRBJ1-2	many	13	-	CAISSESSYGYTF	TGTGCCATCAGTAGCGAAAGTAGCTATGGCTACACCTTC
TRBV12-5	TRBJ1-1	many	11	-	CASGLSTEAFF	TGTGCTAGTGGTTTAAGCACTGAAGCTTTCTTT
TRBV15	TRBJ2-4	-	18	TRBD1	CATSRDQGAGLAKNIQYF	TGTGCCACCAGCAGAGATCAGGGGGCCGGCCTAGCCAAAAACATTCAGTACTTC
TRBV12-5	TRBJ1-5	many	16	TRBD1	CASGLAGQGALSAQHF	TGTGCTAGTGGTTTGGCAGGACAGGGGGCCCTCTCGGCCCAGCATTTT
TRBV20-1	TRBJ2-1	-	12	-	CSVRRGTNEQFF	TGCAGTGTACGCCGAGGGACCAATGAGCAGTTCTTC
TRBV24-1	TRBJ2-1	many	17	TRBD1	CATSDFPSGGTYNEQFF	TGTGCCACCAGTGATTTTCCATCAGGGGGAACCTACAATGAGCAGTTCTTC
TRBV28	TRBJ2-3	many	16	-	CASSKLSGRPADTQYF	TGTGCCAGCAGTAAACTAAGCGGTCGACCTGCAGATACGCAGTATTTT
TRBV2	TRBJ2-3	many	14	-	CASSGASVLGTQYF	TGTGCCAGCAGTGGGGCTAGCGTTTTGGGTACGCAGTATTTT
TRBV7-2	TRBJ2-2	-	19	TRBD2	CASSPGLAGGPMSTGELFF	TGTGCCAGCAGCCCGGGACTAGCGGGAGGGCCCATGAGCACCGGGGAGCTGTTTTTT
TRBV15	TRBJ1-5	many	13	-	CATSRDGVQPQHF	TGTGCCACCAGCAGAGATGGGGTCCAGCCCCAGCATTTT
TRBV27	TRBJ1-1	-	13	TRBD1	CASSIDREAEAFF	TGTGCCAGCAGCATAGACAGGGAGGCTGAAGCTTTCTTT
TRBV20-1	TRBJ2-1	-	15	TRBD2	CSARDPLAGDNEQFF	TGCAGTGCTAGAGATCCATTAGCGGGAGACAATGAGCAGTTCTTC
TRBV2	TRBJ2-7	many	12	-	CASSEAPFTEYF	TGTGCCAGCAGTGAAGCCCCCTTCACGGAGTACTTC